These 14 T cell receptor beta chains were all obtained from the same sample, sequenced in a study of CD8 T cells in ankylosing spondylitis. MiXCR, run by TCRdb on the 5' RACE reads, gives a single entry per CDR3 protein. The sample lists 150,000 to 200,000 distinct CDR3 sequences; 11% were seen once. Sequencing used blood, either unsorted or a sorted T cell fraction (not recorded which). All receptors come from a male donor with ankylosing spondylitis or in good health (not recorded which).

This clonotype was counted many times. The J gene is TRBJ2-1, the V gene TRBV2; D not resolved. CDR3 size: 13 residues. Germline V CDR1 and CDR2: SNHLY, FYNNEI. The ends were cut back, 1 base at V and 7 bases at J, with 8 bases in the middle. The chain's CDR3 is CASSEVLENEQFF. In DNA, the CDR3 is TGTGCCAGCAGTGAAGTGTTGGAAAATGAGCAGTTCTTC.

This CDR3 reads CASSQDSPSYEQYF. As DNA, the CDR3 is TGTGCCAGCAGCCAAGACTCTCCCTCCTACGAGCAGTACTTC. J is TRBJ2-7 and V is TRBV3-1, with D unclear. Germline loops: CDR1 LGHDT, CDR2 YNNKEL (reference sequence). CDR3 length: 14 amino acids. Trimming left V 0 bases short and J 0 bases short, with 6 bases between.

The sample holds a few counts of this clonotype. The chain has TRBV27 and TRBJ1-6; TRBD1 matches 9 bases. The V segment lost 2 bases and the J segment 4 bases; nucleotides outside the gene matches: 3. The length of the CDR3 is 16 residues. Germline CDR1 MNHEY, CDR2 SMNVEV (reference sequence). The CDR3 region is CASSLNRGLYNSPLHF. The CDR3 DNA reads as TGTGCCAGCAGTTTAAACAGGGGGCTTTATAATTCACCCCTCCACTTT.

This clonotype was seen repeatedly, ten times or more. The rearrangement uses TRBV20-1 and TRBJ2-3, with 7 bases matching TRBD2. The germline V gene has CDR1 DFQATT and CDR2 SNEGSKA (reference sequence). Trimming cost V 1 base and J 5 bases; bases outside gene matches: 6. The CDR3 spans 14 residues. In DNA form, the CDR3 reads TGCAGTGCTAGAGTGGGACTACGGTTAGATACGCAGTATTTT. This sequence encodes CSARVGLRLDTQYF.

The rearrangement joins TRBV7-6 to TRBJ2-2, with a possible D match to TRBD2 (5 bases). In germline, CDR1 is SGHVS, CDR2 FNYEAQ. V lost 5 bases, J lost 6 bases, and 25 bases lay in between. This CDR3 contains 18 residues. CDR3 DNA sequence: TGTGCCAGCAGCCCCGCCCCTAGGACGAATCGAGCGGCCGGGGAGCTGTTTTTT. Protein: CASSPAPRTNRAAGELFF.

This clonotype was seen many times. The CDR3 nucleotides are TGCGCCAGCAGCCTCCTAGCTGATTCCTACAATGAGCAGTTCTTC. The encoded protein is CASSLLADSYNEQFF. V gene TRBV4-1 combines with J gene TRBJ2-1, with a tentative D call TRBD2 (5 bases). V dropped 4 bases and J dropped 1 base, with 11 bases sitting between them. The germline V gene encodes CDR1 MGHRA and CDR2 YSYEKL. The length of the CDR3 is 15 residues.

The chain couples TRBV6-1 to TRBJ2-7; D is possibly TRBD2 (5 bases). Germline V lookup: CDR1 MNHNS, CDR2 SASEGT. V was pared by 2 bases and J by 0 bases, with 11 bases between. CDR3 length equals 15 residues. Here the CDR3 reads CASSERGVLSYEQYF. The CDR3 DNA sequence: TGTGCCAGCAGTGAACGGGGAGTTCTCTCCTACGAGCAGTACTTC.

This clonotype has a count of ten or more. The chain joins TRBV29-1 to TRBJ1-1; D might be TRBD1 (6 bases). In germline, CDR1 is SQVTM, CDR2 ANQGSEA. The CDR3 is made up of 13 amino acids. V was cut by 8 bases and J by 4 bases, with 17 bases left in between. The CDR3 reads CSFTRGGGTEAFF. CDR3 bases: TGCAGCTTTACCAGGGGAGGTGGCACTGAAGCTTTCTTT. Full variable domain (missing parts from reference TRBV29-1 and TRBJ1-1): SAVISQKPSRDICQRGTSLTIQCQVDSQVTMMFWYRQQPGQSLTLIATANQGSEATYESGFVIDKFPISRPNLTFSTLTVSNMSPEDSSIYLCSFTRGGGTEAFFGQGTRLTVV.

Comments on this clonotype: Being one base from a much bigger clone, this may be a read error. The rearrangement links TRBV7-6 to TRBJ2-3, with TRBD2 matching 11 bases. V trimming: 2 bases; J trimming: 4 bases; junction bases outside the gene matches: 5. Germline-derived CDR1 and CDR2 are SGHVS and FNYEAQ. The CDR3 length is 16 residues. Here the CDR3 DNA reads TGTGCCAGCAGCTTACTAGCGGGGGGTAGCGCAGATACGCAGTATTTT. Its translation is CASSLLAGGSADTQYF.

This clonotype showed up many times. This sequence joins TRBV5-1 and TRBJ1-6, with TRBD1 identical over 8 bases. This CDR3 is 16 amino acids long. Germline CDR1 is SGHRS and CDR2 is YFSETQ. The V segment lost 4 bases and the J segment 3 bases; nucleotides outside the gene matches: 6. The CDR3, as DNA: TGCGCCAGCAGCGACCAGGGGGCAGGCTATAATTCACCCCTCCACTTT. This gives the protein CASSDQGAGYNSPLHF. The complete variable domain, with remaining parts taken from reference TRBV5-1 and TRBJ1-6, reads KAGVTQTPRYLIKTRGQQVTLSCSPISGHRSVSWYQQTPGQGLQFLFEYFSETQRNKGNFPGRFSGRQFSNSRSEMNVSTLELGDSALYLCASSDQGAGYNSPLHFGNGTRLTVT.

This clonotype was seen more than once but under ten times. This chain joins TRBV6-1 and TRBJ2-1; TRBD2 aligns across 8 bases. Germline assignment: CDR1 MNHNS and CDR2 SASEGT. V trimming: 5 bases; J trimming: 5 bases; junction bases outside the gene matches: 8. This CDR3 is built from 15 residues. CDR3 sequence: CASSPPAGDHNEQFF. CDR3 in DNA: TGTGCCAGCAGTCCCCCAGCGGGGGATCACAATGAGCAGTTCTTC.

Of note for this clonotype: Possible read error: a much larger clone is one base away. The chain is built from TRBV12-3 or TRBV12-4 and TRBJ2-1; TRBD2 matches 11 bases. Trimming cost V 0 bases and J 8 bases; bases outside gene matches: 6. The CDR3 sequence is 16 residues long. The CDR3 DNA reads TGTGCCAGCAGTTTAGCGTTGGGACTAGCGGTGGATGAGCAGTTCTTC. Its protein is CASSLALGLAVDEQFF.

This rearrangement joins TRBV5-1 to TRBJ2-1; maybe TRBD2 (6 bases). The CDR3 spans 14 residues. Germline values: CDR1 SGHRS, CDR2 YFSETQ. Trimming stripped 1 base from V and 10 bases from J, with 15 bases between. The DNA of the CDR3 is TGCGCCAGCAGCTTGAATCGGGGAGGCAGGGAGCAGTTCTTC. This translates into CASSLNRGGREQFF.

This clonotype was seen many times. This chain links TRBV25-1 with TRBJ1-2, with 9 bases fitting TRBD1. Germline assignment: CDR1 MGHDK and CDR2 SYGVNS. J lost 5 bases, V lost 4 bases, and 8 bases had no gene match. This CDR3 region has 15 residues. This chain's CDR3 is CASSGRDRALYGYTF. Written as DNA, the CDR3 is TGTGCCAGCAGTGGAAGGGACAGGGCCCTGTATGGCTACACCTTC.